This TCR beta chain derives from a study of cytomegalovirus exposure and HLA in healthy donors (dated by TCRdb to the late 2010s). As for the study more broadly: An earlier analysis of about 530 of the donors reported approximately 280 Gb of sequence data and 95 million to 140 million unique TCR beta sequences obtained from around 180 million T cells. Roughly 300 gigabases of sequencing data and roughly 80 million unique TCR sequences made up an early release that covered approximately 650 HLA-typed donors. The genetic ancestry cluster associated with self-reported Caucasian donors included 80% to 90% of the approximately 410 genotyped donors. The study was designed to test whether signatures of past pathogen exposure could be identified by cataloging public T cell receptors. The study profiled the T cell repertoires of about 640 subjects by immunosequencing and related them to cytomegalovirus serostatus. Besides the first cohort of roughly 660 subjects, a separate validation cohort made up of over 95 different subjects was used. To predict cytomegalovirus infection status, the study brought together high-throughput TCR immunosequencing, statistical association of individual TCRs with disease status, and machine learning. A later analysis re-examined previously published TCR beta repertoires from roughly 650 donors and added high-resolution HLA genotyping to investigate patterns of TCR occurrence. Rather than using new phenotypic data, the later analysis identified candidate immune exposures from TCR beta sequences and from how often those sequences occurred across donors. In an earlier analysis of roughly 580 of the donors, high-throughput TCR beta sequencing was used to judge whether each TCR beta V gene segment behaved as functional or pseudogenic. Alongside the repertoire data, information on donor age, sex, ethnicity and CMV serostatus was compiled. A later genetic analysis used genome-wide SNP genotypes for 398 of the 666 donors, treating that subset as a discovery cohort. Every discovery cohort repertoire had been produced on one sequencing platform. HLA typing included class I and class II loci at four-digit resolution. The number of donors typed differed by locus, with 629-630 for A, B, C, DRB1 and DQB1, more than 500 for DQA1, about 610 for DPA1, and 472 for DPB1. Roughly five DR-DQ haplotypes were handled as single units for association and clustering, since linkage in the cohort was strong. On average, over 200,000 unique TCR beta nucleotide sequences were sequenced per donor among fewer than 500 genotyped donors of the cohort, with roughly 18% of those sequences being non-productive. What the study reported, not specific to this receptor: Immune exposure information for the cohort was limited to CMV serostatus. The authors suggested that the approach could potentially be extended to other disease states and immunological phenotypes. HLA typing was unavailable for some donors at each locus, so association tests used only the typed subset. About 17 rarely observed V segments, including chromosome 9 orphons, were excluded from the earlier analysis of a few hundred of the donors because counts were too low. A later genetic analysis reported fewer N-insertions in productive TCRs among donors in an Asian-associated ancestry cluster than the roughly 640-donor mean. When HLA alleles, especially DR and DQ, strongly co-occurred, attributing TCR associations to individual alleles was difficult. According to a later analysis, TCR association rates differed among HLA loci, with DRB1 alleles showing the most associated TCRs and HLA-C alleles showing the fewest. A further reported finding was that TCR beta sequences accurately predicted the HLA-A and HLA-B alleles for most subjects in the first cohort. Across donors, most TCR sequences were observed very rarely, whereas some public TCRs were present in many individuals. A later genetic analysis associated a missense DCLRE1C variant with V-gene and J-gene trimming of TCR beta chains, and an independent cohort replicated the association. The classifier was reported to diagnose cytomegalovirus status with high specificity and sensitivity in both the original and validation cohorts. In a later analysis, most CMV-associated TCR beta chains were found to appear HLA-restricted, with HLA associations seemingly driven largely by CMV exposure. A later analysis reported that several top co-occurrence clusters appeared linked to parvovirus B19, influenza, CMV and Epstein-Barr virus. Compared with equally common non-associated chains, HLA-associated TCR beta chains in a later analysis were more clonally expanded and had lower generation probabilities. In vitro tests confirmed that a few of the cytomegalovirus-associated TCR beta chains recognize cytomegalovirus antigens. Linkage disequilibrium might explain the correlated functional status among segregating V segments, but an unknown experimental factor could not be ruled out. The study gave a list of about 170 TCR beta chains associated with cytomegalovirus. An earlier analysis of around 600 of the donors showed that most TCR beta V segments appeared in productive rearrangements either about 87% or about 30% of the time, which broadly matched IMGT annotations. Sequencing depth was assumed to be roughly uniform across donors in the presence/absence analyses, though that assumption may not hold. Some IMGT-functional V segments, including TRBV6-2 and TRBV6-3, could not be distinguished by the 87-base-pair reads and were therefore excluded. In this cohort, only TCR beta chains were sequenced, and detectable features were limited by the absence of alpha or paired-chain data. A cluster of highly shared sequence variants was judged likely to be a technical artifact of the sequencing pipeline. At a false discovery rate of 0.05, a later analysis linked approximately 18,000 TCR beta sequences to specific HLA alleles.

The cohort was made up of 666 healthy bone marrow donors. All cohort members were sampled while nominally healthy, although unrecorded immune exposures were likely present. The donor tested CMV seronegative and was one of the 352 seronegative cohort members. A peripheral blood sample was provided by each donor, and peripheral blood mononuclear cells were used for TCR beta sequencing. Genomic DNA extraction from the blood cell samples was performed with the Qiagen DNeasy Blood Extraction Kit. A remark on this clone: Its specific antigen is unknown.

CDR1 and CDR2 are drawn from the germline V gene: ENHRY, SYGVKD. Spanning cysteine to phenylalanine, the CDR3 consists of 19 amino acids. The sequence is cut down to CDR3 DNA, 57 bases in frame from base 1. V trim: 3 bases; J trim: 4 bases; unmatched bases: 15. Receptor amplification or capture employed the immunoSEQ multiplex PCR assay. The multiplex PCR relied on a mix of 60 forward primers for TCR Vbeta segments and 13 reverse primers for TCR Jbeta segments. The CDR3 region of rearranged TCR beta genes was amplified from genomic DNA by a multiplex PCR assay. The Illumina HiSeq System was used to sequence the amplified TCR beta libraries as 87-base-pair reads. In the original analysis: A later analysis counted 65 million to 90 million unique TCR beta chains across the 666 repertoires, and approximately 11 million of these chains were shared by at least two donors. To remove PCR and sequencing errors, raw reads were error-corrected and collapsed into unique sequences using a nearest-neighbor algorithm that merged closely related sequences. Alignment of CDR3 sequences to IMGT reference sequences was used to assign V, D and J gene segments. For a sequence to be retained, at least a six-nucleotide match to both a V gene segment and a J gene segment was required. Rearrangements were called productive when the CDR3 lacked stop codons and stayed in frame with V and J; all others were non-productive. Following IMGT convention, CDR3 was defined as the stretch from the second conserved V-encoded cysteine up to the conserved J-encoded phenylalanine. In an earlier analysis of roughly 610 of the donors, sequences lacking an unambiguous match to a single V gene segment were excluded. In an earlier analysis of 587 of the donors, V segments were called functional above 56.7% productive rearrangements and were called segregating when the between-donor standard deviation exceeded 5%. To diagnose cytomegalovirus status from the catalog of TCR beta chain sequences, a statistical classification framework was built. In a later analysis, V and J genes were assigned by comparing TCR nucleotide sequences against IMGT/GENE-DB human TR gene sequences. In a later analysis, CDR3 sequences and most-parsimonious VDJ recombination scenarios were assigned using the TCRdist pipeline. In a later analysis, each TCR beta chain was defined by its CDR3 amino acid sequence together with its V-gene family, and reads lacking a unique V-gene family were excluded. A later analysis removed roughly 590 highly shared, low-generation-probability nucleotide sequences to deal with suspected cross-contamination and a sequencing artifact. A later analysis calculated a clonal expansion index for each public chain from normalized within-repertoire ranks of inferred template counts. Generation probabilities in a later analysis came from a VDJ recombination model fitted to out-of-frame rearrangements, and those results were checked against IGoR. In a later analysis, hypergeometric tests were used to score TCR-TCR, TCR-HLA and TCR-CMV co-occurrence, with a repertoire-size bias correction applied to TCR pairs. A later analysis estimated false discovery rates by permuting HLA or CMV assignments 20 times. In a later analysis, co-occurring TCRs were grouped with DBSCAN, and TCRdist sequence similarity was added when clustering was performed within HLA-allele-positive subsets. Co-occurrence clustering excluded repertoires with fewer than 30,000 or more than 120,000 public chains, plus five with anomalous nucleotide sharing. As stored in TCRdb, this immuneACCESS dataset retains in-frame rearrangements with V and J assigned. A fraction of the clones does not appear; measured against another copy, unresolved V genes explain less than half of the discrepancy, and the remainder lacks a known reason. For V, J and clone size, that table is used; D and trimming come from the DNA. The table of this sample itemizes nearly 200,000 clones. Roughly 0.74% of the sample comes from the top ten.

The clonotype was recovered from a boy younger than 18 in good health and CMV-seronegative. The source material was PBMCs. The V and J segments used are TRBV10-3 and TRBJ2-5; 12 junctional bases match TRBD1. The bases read TGTGCCATCAGTGACCAGCCGGGACAGGGGGCCACCGGGCCAGAGACCCAGTACTTC. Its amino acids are CAISDQPGQGATGPETQYF.